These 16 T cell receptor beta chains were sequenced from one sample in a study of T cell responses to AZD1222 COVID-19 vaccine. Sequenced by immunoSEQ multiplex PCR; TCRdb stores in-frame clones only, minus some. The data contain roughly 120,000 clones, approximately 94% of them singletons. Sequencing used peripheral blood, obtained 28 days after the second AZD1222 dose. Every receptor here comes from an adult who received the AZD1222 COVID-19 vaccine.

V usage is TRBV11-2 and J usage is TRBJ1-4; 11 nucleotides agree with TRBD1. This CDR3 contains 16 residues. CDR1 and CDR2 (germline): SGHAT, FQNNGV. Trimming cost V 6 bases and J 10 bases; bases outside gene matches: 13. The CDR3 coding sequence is TGTGCCAGCAGTTTCCAACGCGGGACAGGGGGAGGAAAACTGTTTTTT. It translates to CASSFQRGTGGGKLFF.

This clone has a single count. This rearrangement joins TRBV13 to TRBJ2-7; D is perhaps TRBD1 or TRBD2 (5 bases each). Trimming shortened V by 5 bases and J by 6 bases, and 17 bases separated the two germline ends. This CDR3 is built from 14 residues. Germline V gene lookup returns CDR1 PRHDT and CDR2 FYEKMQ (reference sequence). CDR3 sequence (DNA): TGTGCCAGCAGCCATCTGGGGACCGGATCCGAGCAGTACTTC. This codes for CASSHLGTGSEQYF.

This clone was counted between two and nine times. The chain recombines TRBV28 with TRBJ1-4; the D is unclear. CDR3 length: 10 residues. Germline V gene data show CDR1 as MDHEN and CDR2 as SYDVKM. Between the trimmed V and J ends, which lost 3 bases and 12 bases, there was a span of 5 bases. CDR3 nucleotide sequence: TGTGCCAGCAGTTTTAAAGAACTGTTTTTT. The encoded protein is CASSFKELFF.

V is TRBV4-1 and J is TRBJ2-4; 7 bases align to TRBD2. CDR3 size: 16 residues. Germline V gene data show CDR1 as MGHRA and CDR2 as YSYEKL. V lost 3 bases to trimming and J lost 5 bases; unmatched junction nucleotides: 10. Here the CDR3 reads CASSQLNRTRENIQYF. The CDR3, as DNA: TGCGCCAGCAGCCAGCTAAATCGGACTAGGGAAAACATTCAGTACTTC.

The chain's CDR3 is CSVGRILAGGDGYTF. The CDR3 DNA reads as TGCAGCGTTGGACGAATCTTAGCGGGGGGGGACGGCTACACCTTC. The chain couples TRBV29-1 to TRBJ1-2, with D perhaps matching TRBD1 (5 bases). CDR1 is SQVTM, CDR2 ANQGSEA, per germline. This CDR3 region has 15 residues. V was trimmed by 4 bases and J by 8 bases, leaving 23 bases between them. Combining the CDR3 with reference TRBV29-1 and TRBJ1-2 gives the whole variable domain SAVISQKPSRDICQRGTSLTIQCQVDSQVTMMFWYRQQPGQSLTLIATANQGSEATYESGFVIDKFPISRPNLTFSTLTVSNMSPEDSSIYLCSVGRILAGGDGYTFGSGTRLTVV.

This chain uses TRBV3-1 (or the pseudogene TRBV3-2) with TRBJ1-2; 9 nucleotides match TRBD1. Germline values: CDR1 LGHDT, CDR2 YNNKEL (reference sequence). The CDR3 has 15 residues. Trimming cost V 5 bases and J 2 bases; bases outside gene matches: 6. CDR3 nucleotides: TGTGCCAGCAGCGCGGGACAGGGACTCAACTATGGCTACACCTTC. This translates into CASSAGQGLNYGYTF.

DNA for the CDR3: TGTGCCAGCAGTTTTTTGCGGGAGGGTGGTCAGTACTTC. This encodes CASSFLREGGQYF. V and J are TRBV28 and TRBJ2-7; 9 bases line up with TRBD2. CDR3 length: 13 amino acids. Germline CDR1 MDHEN, CDR2 SYDVKM. Trimming took 3 bases from V and 10 from J; bases not matched to a gene: 7.

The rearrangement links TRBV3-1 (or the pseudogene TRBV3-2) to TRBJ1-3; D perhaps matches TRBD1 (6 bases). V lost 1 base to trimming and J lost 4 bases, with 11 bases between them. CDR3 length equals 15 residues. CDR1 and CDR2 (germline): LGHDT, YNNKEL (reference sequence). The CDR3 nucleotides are TGTGCCAGCAGCCAAGGGGGGGCCCTAGGAAACACCATATATTTT. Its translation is CASSQGGALGNTIYF.

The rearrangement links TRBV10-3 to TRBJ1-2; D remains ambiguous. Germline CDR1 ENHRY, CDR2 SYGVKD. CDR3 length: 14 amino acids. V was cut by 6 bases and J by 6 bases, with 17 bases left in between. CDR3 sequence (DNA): TGTGCCATCAGATCGACGGAATTAGGACATGGCTACACCTTC. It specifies CAIRSTELGHGYTF.

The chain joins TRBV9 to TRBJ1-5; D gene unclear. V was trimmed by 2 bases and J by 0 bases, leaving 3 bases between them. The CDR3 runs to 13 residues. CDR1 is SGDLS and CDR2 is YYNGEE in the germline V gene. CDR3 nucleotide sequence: TGTGCCAGCAGCGTTCATAGCAATCAGCCCCAGCATTTT. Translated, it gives CASSVHSNQPQHF.

The CDR3 DNA reads TGTGCCAGCAGATGGACAGCAGATCAGCCCCAGCATTTT. Its translation: CASRWTADQPQHF. The chain combines TRBV7-2 with TRBJ1-5, with D perhaps matching TRBD1 (6 bases). The CDR3 length is 13 residues. Trimming took off 6 bases at V and 5 bases at J, with 11 bases between the two ends. The germline V gene encodes CDR1 SGHTA and CDR2 FQGNSA.

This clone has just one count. The DNA of the CDR3 is TGTGCCAGCAACAACCGGGGTAGCGGCTACACCTTC. Translation gives CASNNRGSGYTF. The chain is built from TRBV6-5 and TRBJ1-2; D gene uncertain. The V end was cut by 7 bases, the J end by 8 bases, with 14 bases between. CDR1 and CDR2 (germline): MNHEY, SVGAGI. This CDR3 region has 12 residues.

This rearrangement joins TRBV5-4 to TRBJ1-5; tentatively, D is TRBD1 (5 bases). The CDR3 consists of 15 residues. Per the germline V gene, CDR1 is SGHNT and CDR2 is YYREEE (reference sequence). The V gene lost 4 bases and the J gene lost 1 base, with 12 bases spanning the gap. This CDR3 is CASSPGPKSNQPQHF. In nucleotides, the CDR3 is TGTGCCAGCAGCCCGGGACCCAAGAGCAATCAGCCCCAGCATTTT.

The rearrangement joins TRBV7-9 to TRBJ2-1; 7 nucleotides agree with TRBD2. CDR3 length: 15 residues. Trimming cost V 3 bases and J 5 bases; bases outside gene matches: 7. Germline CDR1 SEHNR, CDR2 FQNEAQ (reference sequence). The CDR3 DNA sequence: TGTGCCAGCAGCTTCGGGGCTAGCGGAGACAATGAGCAGTTCTTC. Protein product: CASSFGASGDNEQFF.

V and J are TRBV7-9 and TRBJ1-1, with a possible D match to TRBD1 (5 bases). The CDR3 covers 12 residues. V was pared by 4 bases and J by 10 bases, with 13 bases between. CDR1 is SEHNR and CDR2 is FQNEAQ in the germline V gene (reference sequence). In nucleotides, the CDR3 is TGTGCCAGCAGCTCCCCCAGGGCGGCAGCTTTCTTT. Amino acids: CASSSPRAAAFF.

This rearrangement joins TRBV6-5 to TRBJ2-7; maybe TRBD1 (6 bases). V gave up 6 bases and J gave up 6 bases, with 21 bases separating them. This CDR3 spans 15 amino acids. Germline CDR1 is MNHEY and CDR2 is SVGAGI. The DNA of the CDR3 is TGTGCCAGCAGCCCCCGGGAAGGGACAATCGGCGAGCAGTACTTC. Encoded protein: CASSPREGTIGEQYF.